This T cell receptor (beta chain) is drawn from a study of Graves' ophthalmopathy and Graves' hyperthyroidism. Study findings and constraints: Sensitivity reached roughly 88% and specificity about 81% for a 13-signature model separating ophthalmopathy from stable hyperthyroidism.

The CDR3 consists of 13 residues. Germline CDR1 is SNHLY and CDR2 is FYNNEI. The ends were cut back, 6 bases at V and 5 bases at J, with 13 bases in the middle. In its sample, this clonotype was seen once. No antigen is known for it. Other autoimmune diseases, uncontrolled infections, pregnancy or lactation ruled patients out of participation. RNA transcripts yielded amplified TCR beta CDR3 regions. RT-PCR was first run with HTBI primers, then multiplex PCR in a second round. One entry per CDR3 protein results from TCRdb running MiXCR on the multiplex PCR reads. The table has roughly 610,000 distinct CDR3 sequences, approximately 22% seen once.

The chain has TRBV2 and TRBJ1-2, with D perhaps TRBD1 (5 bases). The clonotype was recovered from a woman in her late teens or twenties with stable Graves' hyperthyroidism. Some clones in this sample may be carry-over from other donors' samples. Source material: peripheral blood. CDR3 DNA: TGTGCCAGCAGAGGGACGCGTAGTTATGGCTACACCTTC. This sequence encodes CASRGTRSYGYTF. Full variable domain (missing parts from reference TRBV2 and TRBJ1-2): EPEVTQTPSHQVTQMGQEVILRCVPISNHLYFYWYRQILGQKVEFLVSFYNNEISEKSEIFDDQFSVERPDGSNFTLKIRSTKLEDSAMYFCASRGTRSYGYTFGSGTRLTVV.